This note documents a single T cell receptor (beta chain) sequence. Its antigen is not known. V was pared by 7 bases and J by 2 bases, with 10 bases of the junction left unmatched. The CDR3 is made up of 14 amino acids. The V gene's germline CDR1 is GTSNPN and CDR2 SVGIG (reference sequence). This record belongs to a study of T cell responses to AZD1222 COVID-19 vaccine. Clones were read by immunoSEQ multiplex PCR, and TCRdb kept only the in-frame ones, dropping some. The data show 150,000 to 200,000 clones, approximately 92% seen once. Study-wide findings and caveats: Most donors were white British and more were female, and clonal diversity was possibly underestimated. Seropositivity was recorded at baseline in only five to seven AZD1222 recipients.

The sequences come from peripheral blood, collected 28 days after the second dose of the MenACWY control vaccine. This clonotype was obtained from an adult who received the MenACWY meningococcal vaccine as a control. The chain employs TRBV30 and TRBJ2-7; TRBD1 matches 8 bases. The CDR3 region is CASSPGQGPYEQYF. The CDR3 nucleotides read TGTGCCTCCTCCCCAGGACAGGGCCCCTACGAGCAGTACTTC.